This T cell receptor beta chain was identified during a study of T cell repertoires in cytomegalovirus infection (dated by TCRdb to about 2019). Some background on the complete study: The HLA type of each donor mattered for the analysis, because public TCR beta signatures pointed to carriage of CMV infection along with the matching HLA type. The full study reports these points: Carriers of CMV infection plus the relevant HLA type were discriminated by the cumulative frequency of public TCR beta family members in the study cohort and in an independent roughly 400-donor cohort. In the ex vivo response, HLA-C-restricted CMV-specific TCR beta clonotypes were dominant, and in two of eight donors the single most frequent clonotype came from this HLA-C-restricted group.

Based on the germline V gene (reference sequence), the CDR1 and CDR2 sequences are DFQATT and SNEGSKA. The CDR3 contains 14 residues, cysteine and valine counted. The retained sequence is limited to the CDR3, 42 bases, with the frame set at the first base. V gives up 2 bases and J gives up 0 bases, and the segment between their germline ends measures 11 bases. In this sample, this clonotype turned up a few times. What antigen it recognizes has not been identified. No per-base quality is available; no much larger clone lies one base away. Sequenced using an Illumina HiSeq 1500. TCRdb took the public reads, trimmed them with fastp at Q25, ran MiXCR for clone calling and kept in-frame beta chains. Each CDR3 protein gets just one entry, which takes the most common genes and DNA from the rows behind it. This sample is represented by hundreds of thousands of distinct CDR3 sequences; 24% of them were singletons. The ten largest account for roughly 8% of the sample.

Source material: CD8+ T cells from PBMCs. The chain is encoded by TRBV20-1 joined to TRBJ2-7; no D gene call is confident. The origin of this receptor is a human donor in good health (CMV status not recorded). Some clones in this sample may be carry-over from other donors' samples. The CDR3 in this case is CSARLNANSYEQYV. In nucleotide form, the sequence is TGCAGTGCTAGATTGAACGCCAACTCCTACGAGCAGTACGTC.